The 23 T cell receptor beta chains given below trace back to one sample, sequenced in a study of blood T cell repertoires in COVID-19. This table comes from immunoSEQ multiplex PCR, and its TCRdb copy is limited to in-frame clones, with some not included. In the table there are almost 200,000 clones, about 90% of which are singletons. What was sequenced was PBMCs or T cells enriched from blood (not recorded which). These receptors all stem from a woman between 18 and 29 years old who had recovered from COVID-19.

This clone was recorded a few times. The CDR3: CSASYRSGYTF. The CDR3 DNA reads TGCAGTGCTAGTTACCGGTCGGGCTACACCTTC. This chain joins TRBV20-1 and TRBJ1-2; D is unclear. The CDR3 runs to 11 residues. V lost 3 bases and J 8 bases, leaving 10 bases between the germline ends. Germline V gives CDR1 DFQATT, CDR2 SNEGSKA (reference sequence).

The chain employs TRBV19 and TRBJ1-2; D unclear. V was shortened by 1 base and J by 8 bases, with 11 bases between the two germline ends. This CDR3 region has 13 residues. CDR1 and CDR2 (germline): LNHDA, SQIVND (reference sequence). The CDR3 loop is CASSIGRVAGYTF. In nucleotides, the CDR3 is TGTGCCAGTAGTATAGGACGGGTAGCGGGCTACACCTTC.

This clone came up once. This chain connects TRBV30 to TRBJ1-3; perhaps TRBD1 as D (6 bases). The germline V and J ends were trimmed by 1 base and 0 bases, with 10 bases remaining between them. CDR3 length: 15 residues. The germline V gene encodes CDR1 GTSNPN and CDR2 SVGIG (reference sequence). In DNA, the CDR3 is TGTGCCTGGAGTGCGGGACAAGACTCTGGAAACACCATATATTTT. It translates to CAWSAGQDSGNTIYF.

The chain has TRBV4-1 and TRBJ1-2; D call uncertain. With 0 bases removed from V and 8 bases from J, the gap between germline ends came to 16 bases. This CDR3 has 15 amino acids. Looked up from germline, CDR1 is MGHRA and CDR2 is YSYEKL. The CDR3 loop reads CASSQDESLARGYTF. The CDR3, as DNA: TGCGCCAGCAGCCAAGATGAAAGCCTAGCGAGAGGCTACACCTTC.

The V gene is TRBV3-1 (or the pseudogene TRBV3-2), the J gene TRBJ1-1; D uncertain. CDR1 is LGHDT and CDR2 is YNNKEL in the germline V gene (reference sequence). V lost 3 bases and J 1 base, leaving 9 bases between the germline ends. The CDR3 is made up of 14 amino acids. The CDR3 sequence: CASSHTRSNTEAFF. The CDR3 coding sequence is TGTGCCAGCAGCCACACTCGGTCGAACACTGAAGCTTTCTTT.

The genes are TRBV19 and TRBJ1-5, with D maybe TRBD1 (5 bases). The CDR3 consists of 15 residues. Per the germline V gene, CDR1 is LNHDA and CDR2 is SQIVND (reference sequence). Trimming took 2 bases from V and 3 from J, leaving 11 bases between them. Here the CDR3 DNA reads TGTGCCAGTAGTATAAAACAGGCCTTCAATCAGCCCCAGCATTTT. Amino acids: CASSIKQAFNQPQHF. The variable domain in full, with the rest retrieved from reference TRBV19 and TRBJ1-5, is DGGITQSPKYLFRKEGQNVTLSCEQNLNHDAMYWYRQDPGQGLRLIYYSQIVNDFQKGDIAEGYSVSREKKESFPLTVTSAQKNPTAFYLCASSIKQAFNQPQHFGDGTRLSIL.

In DNA form, the CDR3 reads TGTGCCAGCTCCCAATCTAGGACAGAGAACTATGGCTACACCTTC. It is translated as CASSQSRTENYGYTF. V is TRBV18 and J is TRBJ1-2; D is perhaps TRBD1 (6 bases). CDR1 is KGHSH and CDR2 is LQKENI in the germline V gene. The CDR3 runs 15 residues. Trimming removed 6 bases at V and 2 bases at J, with 16 bases between.

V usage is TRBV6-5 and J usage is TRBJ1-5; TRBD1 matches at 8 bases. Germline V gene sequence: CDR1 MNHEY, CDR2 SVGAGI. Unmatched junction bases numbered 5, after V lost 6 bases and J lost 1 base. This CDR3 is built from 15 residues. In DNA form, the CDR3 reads TGTGCCAGCAGAAACCAGGGGGCAAGCAATCAGCCCCAGCATTTT. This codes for CASRNQGASNQPQHF.

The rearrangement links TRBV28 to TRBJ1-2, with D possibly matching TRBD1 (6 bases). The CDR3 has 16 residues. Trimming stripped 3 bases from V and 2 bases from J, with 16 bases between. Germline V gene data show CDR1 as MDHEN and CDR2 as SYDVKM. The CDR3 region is CASSFRLGQGNYGYTF. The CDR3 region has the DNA TGTGCCAGCAGTTTTAGGCTGGGCCAGGGGAACTATGGCTACACCTTC.

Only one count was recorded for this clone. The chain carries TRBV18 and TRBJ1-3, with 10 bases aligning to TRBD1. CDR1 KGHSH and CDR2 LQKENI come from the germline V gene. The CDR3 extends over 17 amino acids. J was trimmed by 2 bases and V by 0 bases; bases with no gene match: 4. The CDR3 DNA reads TGTGCCAGCTCACCACCGAGTGGGACAGGGGCTGGAAACACCATATATTTT. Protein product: CASSPPSGTGAGNTIYF.

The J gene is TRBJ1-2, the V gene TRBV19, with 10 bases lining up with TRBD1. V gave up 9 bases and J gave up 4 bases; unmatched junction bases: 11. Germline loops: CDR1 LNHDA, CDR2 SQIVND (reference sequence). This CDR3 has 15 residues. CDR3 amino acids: CASGPGQGPAYGYTF. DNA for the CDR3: TGTGCCAGCGGACCGGGACAGGGGCCTGCCTATGGCTACACCTTC.

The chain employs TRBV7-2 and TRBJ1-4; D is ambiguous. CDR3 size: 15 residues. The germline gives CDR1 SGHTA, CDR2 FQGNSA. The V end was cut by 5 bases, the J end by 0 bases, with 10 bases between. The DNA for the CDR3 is TGTGCCAGCAGCCCCTCCGGGACAACTAATGAAAAACTGTTTTTT. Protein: CASSPSGTTNEKLFF.

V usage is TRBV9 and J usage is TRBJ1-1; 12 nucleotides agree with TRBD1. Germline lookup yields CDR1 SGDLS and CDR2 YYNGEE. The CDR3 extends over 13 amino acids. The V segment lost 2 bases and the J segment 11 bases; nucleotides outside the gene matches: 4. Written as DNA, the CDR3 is TGTGCCAGCAGCGTGGGGACAGGGGGCCTGGCTTTCTTT. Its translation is CASSVGTGGLAFF.

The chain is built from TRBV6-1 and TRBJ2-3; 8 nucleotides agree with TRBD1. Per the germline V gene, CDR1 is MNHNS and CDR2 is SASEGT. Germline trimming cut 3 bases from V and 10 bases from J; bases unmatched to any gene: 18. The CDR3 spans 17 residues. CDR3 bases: TGTGCCAGCAGTGATCAGGGGGCGCAACCTTTAGTTTTTTCGCAGTATTTT. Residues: CASSDQGAQPLVFSQYF.

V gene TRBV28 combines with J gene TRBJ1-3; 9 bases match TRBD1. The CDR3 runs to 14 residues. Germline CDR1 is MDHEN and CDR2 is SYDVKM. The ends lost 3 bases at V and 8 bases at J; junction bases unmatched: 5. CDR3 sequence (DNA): TGTGCCAGCAGTTTCGCGGGACAGGGATACACCATATATTTT. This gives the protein CASSFAGQGYTIYF.

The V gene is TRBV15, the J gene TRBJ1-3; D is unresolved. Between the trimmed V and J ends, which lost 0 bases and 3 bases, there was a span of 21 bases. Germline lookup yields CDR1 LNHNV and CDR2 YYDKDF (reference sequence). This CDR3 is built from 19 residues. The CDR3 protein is CATSRDLARGAAFGNTIYF. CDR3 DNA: TGTGCCACCAGCAGAGATCTGGCCCGAGGAGCGGCATTTGGAAACACCATATATTTT.

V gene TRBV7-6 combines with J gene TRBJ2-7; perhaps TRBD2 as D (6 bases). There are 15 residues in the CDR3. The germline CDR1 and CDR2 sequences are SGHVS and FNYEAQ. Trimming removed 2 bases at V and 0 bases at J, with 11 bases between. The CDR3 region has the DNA TGTGCCAGCAGCTTATCCGGCGGGACCTCCTACGAGCAGTACTTC. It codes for CASSLSGGTSYEQYF.

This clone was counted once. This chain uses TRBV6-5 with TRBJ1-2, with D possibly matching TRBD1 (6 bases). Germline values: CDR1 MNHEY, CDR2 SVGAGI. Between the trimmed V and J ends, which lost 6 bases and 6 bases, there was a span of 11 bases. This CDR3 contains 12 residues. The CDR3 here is CASRTGPNGYTF. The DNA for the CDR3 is TGTGCCAGCAGGACAGGCCCCAATGGCTACACCTTC.

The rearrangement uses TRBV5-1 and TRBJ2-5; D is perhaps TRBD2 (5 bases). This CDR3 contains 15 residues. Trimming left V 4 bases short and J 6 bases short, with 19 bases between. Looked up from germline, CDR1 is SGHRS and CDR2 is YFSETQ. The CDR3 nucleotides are TGCGCCAGCAGCGCGACGGTGGCGGAGGCGAAGACCCAGTACTTC. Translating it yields CASSATVAEAKTQYF. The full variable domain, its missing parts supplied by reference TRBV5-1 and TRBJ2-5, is KAGVTQTPRYLIKTRGQQVTLSCSPISGHRSVSWYQQTPGQGLQFLFEYFSETQRNKGNFPGRFSGRQFSNSRSEMNVSTLELGDSALYLCASSATVAEAKTQYFGPGTRLLVL.

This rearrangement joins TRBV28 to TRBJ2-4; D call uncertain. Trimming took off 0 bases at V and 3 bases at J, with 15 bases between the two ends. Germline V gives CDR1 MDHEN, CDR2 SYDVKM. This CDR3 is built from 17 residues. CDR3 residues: CASSLWEVAPDKNIQYF. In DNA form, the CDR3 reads TGTGCCAGCAGTTTATGGGAAGTAGCCCCGGACAAAAACATTCAGTACTTC.

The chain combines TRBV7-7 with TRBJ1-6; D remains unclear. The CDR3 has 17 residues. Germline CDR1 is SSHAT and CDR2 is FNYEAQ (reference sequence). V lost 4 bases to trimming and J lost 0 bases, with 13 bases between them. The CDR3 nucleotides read TGTGCCAGCAGCTATCATGCCTTGAGCTCCTATAATTCACCCCTCCACTTT. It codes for CASSYHALSSYNSPLHF.

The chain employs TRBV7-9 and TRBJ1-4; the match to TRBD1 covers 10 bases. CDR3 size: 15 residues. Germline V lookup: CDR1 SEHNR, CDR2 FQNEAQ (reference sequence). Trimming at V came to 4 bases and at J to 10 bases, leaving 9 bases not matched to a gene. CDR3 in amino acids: CASSSPGTGDGKLFF. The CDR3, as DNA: TGTGCCAGCAGCTCACCCGGGACAGGGGACGGAAAACTGTTTTTT. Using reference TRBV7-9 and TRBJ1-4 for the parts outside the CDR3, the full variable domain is DTGVSQNPRHKITKRGQNVTFRCDPISEHNRLYWYRQTLGQGPEFLTYFQNEAQLEKSRLLSDRFSAERPKGSFSTLEIQRTEQGDSAMYLCASSSPGTGDGKLFFGSGTQLSVL.

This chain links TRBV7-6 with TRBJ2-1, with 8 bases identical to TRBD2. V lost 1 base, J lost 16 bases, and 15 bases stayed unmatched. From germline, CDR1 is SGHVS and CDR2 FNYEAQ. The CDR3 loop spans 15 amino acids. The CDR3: CASSLVRPGLGIEFF. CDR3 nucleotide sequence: TGTGCCAGCAGCTTAGTAAGGCCGGGACTAGGGATCGAATTCTTC.